This T cell receptor beta chain was retrieved from a study of blood T cell repertoires in COVID-19. This clone has a single count. Authors' processing steps: The assay estimated nucleated cells by amplifying reference gene primers. The protocol was immunoSEQ multiplex PCR, while the TCRdb copy is restricted to in-frame clones and leaves out a portion. V and J calls and clone size come straight from that table; D and trimming were deduced from the DNA. Of hundreds of thousands of clones listed, about 89% are singletons. There are 14 residues in the CDR3. CDR1 and CDR2 from the germline V gene are SQVTM and ANQGSEA. V shed 6 bases and J 7 bases; nucleotides not matched to a gene: 8.

The chain carries TRBV29-1 and TRBJ1-4; 10 bases align to TRBD1. Sequencing was performed on peripheral blood. The sequence was obtained from a woman aged 55-69 years who had recovered from COVID-19. The CDR3 nucleotides are TGCAGCGTAATAGGACAGGGGGAAGGTGAAAAACTGTTTTTT. Its translation: CSVIGQGEGEKLFF.